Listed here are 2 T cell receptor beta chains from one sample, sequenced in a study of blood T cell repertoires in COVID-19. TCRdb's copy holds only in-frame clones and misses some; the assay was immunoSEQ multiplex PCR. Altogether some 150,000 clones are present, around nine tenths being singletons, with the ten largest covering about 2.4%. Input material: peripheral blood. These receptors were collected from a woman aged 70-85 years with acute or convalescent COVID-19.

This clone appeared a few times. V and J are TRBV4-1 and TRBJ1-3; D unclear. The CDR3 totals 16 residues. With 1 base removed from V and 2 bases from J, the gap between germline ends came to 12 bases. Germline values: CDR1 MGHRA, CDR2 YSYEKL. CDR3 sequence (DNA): TGCGCCAGCAGCCAAGGGGCCTCTTGGACTGGAAACACCATATATTTT. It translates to CASSQGASWTGNTIYF.

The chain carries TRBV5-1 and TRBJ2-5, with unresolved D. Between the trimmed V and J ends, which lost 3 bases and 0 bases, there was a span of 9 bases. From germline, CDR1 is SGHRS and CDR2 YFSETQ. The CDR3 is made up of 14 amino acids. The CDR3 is CASSSTPDQETQYF. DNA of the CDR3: TGCGCCAGCAGCTCGACACCAGACCAAGAGACCCAGTACTTC.